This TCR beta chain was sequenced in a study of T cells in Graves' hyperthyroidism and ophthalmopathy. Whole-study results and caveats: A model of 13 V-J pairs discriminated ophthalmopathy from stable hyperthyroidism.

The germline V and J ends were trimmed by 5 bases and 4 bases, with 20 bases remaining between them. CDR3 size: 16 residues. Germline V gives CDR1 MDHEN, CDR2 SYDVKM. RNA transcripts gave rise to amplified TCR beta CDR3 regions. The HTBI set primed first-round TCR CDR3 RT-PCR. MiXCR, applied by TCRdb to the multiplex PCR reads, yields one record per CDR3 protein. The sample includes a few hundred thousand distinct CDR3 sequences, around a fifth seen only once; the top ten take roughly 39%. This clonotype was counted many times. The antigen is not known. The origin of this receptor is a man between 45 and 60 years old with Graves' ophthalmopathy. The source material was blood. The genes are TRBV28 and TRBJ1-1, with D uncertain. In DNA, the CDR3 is TGTGCCAGCAGTCTACATCTGACACGGGTGGGCACTGAAGCTTTCTTT. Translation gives CASSLHLTRVGTEAFF.